Sequencing of this T cell receptor (beta chain) was carried out in a study of T cell repertoires in cytomegalovirus infection. Whole-study context: Peptides in the study included HLA-C-restricted and HLA-B-restricted CMV epitopes. CMV infection and matching HLA type were both indicated by public TCR beta signatures. Findings of the study overall: Using cumulative public TCR beta family frequency, the authors identified those who carried CMV together with the relevant HLA.

Note on this clonotype: What it binds is not known.

MiXCR was run by TCRdb on the reads, yielding one entry per CDR3 protein. This sample yields some 900,000 distinct CDR3 sequences, of which about 33% are seen a single time; around 12% belongs to the top ten. There are 13 residues in the CDR3. With 2 bases removed from V and 11 bases from J, the gap between germline ends came to 15 bases. The chain carries TRBV12-3 or TRBV12-4 and TRBJ1-1; D not resolved. The origin of this receptor is a human donor in good health (CMV status not recorded). Some clones in this sample may be carry-over from other donors' samples. Sequences were derived from cultured CD8+ T cells from PBMCs, sampled from culture after CMV antigen stimulation. In DNA form, the CDR3 reads TGTGCCAGCAGTTTACGGATACCGGGTGAGGCTTTCTTT. Protein product: CASSLRIPGEAFF.